This T cell receptor (beta chain) was sequenced during a study of graft-versus-host responses after intestinal transplantation. Across the whole study: Multivisceral, liver-intestinal, or isolated intestinal transplants were given to recipients. Points from the study as a whole: Early post-transplant HvG declines tracked with peak circulating GvH clone levels. GvH clones occurred in recipient marrow; some first appeared in ileum or blood.

This CDR3 is 14 amino acids long. CDR1 and CDR2 (germline): SGHVS, FQNEAQ. V lost 1 base and J lost 9, with 12 bases in between. The repertoire was sequenced with immunoSEQ multiplex PCR; TCRdb's copy has only in-frame clones and lacks some. In the table there are 85,000 to 90,000 clones, roughly 88% of which are singletons. Regarding this clone: What it binds is unknown.

The rearrangement joins TRBV7-8 to TRBJ1-4, with D unclear. This clonotype was obtained from a human donor who received an intestinal transplant. The material sequenced was unstimulated CD4+ T cells sorted from spleen or lymph node cells, taken before intestinal transplant. The CDR3 region is CASSLEAGLQKLFF. CDR3 bases: TGTGCCAGCAGCTTAGAGGCAGGCCTCCAAAAACTGTTTTTT.